This T cell receptor (beta chain) was profiled in a study of shared clonotypes between healthy human individuals. Overall study results and limits: Clonotypes that were shared across four donors made up approximately 5% of naive CD4 clonotypes. Generation probability values for non-shared clonotypes were lower than those for clonotypes shared by all four donors.

This clone was seen only once. Its matching antigen is unknown. Germline V gives CDR1 SGHAT, CDR2 FQNNGV. Trimming removed 6 bases from V and 10 bases from J, with 10 bases in between. The CDR3 consists of 12 residues. In the study's own analysis: Filtering differed for immunoSEQ, which gave only junction sequences without quality scores. Sequenced by immunoSEQ multiplex PCR; TCRdb stores in-frame clones only, minus some. The V and J calls and clone size come from that table; D and trimming were worked out from the DNA. The profile covers about 2.4 million clones, with roughly nine tenths appearing a single time and 0.11% to 0.15% taken by the ten largest.

Source material: naive CD4+ T cells sorted from blood. Documented subset: CD45RA+ positively selected. The clonotype was recovered from a man aged 18 to 29 in good health. The genes are TRBV11-2 and TRBJ1-6; D is undetermined. The CDR3 sequence: CASSFNSSPLHF. CDR3 sequence (DNA): TGTGCCAGCAGTTTCAATTCGTCACCCCTCCACTTT.